The entry that follows covers one TCR beta chain sequence. The antigen is undetermined. Libraries were prepared by immunoSEQ multiplex PCR; TCRdb keeps only in-frame clonotypes and omits some of them. The sample carries about 35,000 clones, 75% to 90% recorded once. From germline, CDR1 is SGHRS and CDR2 YFSETQ. V lost 5 bases, J lost 0 bases, and 14 bases stayed unmatched. The CDR3 extends over 17 amino acids. The data were taken from a study of a mutant IDH1 vaccine in newly diagnosed glioma. The time point is: week 11, during vaccination. Each dose delivered 300 ug of mutant IDH1 20-mer peptide subcutaneously with imiquimod. Study-wide results and caveats: Changes to the top peripheral T cell clonotypes appeared unrelated to pseudoprogression.

The sample here was peripheral blood mononuclear cells (PBMCs), taken from a glioma patient whose treatment included an IDH1 peptide vaccine. This TCR derives from a woman in her thirties with glioma. Some clones in this sample may be carry-over from other donors' samples. This sequence joins TRBV5-1 and TRBJ2-7; 7 bases line up with TRBD2. The CDR3 DNA reads TGCGCCAGCAGATATCGACCCGGGACTAAAAGCTCCTACGAGCAGTACTTC. It codes for CASRYRPGTKSSYEQYF.